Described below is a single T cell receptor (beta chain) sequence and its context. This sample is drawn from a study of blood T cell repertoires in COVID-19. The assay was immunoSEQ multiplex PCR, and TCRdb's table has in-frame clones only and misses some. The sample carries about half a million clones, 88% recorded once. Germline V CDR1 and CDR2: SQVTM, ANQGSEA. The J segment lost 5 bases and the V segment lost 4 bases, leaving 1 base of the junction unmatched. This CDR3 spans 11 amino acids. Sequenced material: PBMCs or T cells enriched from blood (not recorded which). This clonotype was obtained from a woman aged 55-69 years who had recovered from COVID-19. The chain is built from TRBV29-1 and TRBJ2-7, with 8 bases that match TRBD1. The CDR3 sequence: CSVAGGHEQYF. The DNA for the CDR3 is TGCAGCGTTGCAGGGGGCCACGAGCAGTACTTC.